This T cell receptor (beta chain) was captured by sequencing in a study of T cells in Graves' hyperthyroidism and ophthalmopathy. Findings and caveats of the study: Prediction of ophthalmopathy progression came a median around 6.1 months pre-onset.

This clonotype was recorded a few times. Its antigen is unknown. RNA transcripts gave rise to amplified TCR beta CDR3 regions. TCR CDR3 underwent first-round RT-PCR with the HTBI primer set. One entry per CDR3 protein results from TCRdb running MiXCR on the multiplex PCR reads. The data show a few hundred thousand distinct CDR3 sequences, around 13% seen once. This TCR came from a woman aged 18 to 35 with Graves' hyperthyroidism. The specimen was blood.

The CDR3 sequence: CASSLKSEQYF. In DNA form, the CDR3 reads TGTGCCAGCAGCTTAAAGAGCGAGCAGTACTTC. The chain carries TRBV7-9 and TRBJ2-7; no reliable D call. This CDR3 comprises 11 residues. Germline V lookup: CDR1 SEHNR, CDR2 FQNEAQ (reference sequence). V was clipped by 2 bases and J by 6 bases, with 5 bases between them.